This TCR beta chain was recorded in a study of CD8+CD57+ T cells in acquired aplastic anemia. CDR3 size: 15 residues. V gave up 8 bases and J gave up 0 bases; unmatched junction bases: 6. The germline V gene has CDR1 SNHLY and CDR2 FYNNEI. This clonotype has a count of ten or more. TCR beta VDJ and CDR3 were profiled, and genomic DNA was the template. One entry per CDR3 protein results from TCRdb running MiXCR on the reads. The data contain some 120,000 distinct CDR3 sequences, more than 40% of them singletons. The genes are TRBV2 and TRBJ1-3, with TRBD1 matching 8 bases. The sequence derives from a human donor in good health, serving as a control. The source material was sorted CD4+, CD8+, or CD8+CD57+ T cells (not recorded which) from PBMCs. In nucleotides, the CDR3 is TGTGCCAGCTGCGGACAGGGCCTCTCTGGAAACACCATATATTTT. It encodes CASCGQGLSGNTIYF.